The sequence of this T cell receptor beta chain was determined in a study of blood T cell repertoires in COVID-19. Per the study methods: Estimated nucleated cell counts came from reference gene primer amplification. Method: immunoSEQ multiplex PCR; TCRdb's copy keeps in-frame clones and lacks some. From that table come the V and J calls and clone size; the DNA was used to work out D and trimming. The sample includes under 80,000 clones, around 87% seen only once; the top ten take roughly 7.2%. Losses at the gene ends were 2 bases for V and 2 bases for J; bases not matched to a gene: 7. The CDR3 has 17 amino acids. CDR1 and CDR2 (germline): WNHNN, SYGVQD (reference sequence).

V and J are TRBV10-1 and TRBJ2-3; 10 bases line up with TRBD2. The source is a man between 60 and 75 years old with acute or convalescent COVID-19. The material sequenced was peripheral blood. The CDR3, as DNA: TGCGCCAGCAGTGAGGGCAGCGGGGGGGCCGCCACAGATACGCAGTATTTT. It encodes CASSEGSGGAATDTQYF.